The 16 T cell receptor beta chains reported below all come from one sample, sequenced in a study of T cell responses to AZD1222 COVID-19 vaccine. The table came from immunoSEQ multiplex PCR; TCRdb's copy has only in-frame clones and leaves some out. The data hold 140,000 to 150,000 clones, with roughly 92% observed a single time. The sequencing used peripheral blood, collected on day 0 of AZD1222 vaccination. Receptors originate from an adult in good health.

The J gene is TRBJ1-5, the V gene TRBV16, with D hard to call. The germline gives CDR1 KGHSY, CDR2 FQNENV. V dropped 1 base and J dropped 9 bases, with 10 bases sitting between them. The CDR3 length is 13 residues. The CDR3 loop reads CASSQFGVGPQHF. The CDR3, as DNA: TGTGCCAGCAGCCAATTCGGTGTCGGGCCCCAGCATTTT.

The chain recombines TRBV5-1 with TRBJ2-5; weak D call: TRBD1 (5 bases). Germline V gives CDR1 SGHRS, CDR2 YFSETQ. V was cut by 4 bases and J by 0 bases, with 10 bases left in between. This CDR3 spans 14 amino acids. In nucleotides, the CDR3 is TGCGCCAGCAGCCTTATGACAGACCAAGAGACCCAGTACTTC. It encodes CASSLMTDQETQYF.

The V call is TRBV27, the J call TRBJ2-7; 14 bases line up with TRBD2. Germline CDR1 is MNHEY and CDR2 is SMNVEV (reference sequence). Trimming took 6 bases from V and 4 from J; bases not matched to a gene: 11. The CDR3 length is 17 residues. The CDR3 is CASRRLPGLAGVYEQYF. DNA for the CDR3: TGTGCCAGCAGGAGACTCCCGGGACTAGCGGGAGTATACGAGCAGTACTTC.

CDR3 amino acids: CASSLAEGTNTEAFF. CDR3 nucleotide sequence: TGTGCCAGCAGCTTAGCCGAGGGAACGAACACTGAAGCTTTCTTT. The chain employs TRBV7-9 and TRBJ1-1; D remains ambiguous. The V gene lost 0 bases and the J gene lost 1 base, with 9 bases spanning the gap. In germline, CDR1 is SEHNR, CDR2 FQNEAQ (reference sequence). This CDR3 contains 15 residues.

The rearrangement links TRBV12-5 to TRBJ2-1; 11 nucleotides agree with TRBD2. Germline V gene sequence: CDR1 LGHNT, CDR2 FRNRAP. Trimming at V came to 0 bases and at J to 7 bases, leaving 8 bases not matched to a gene. The CDR3 runs to 17 residues. The CDR3 is CASGLVPTSGSQNEQFF. For the CDR3, the DNA is TGTGCTAGTGGTTTGGTCCCAACTAGCGGGAGTCAGAATGAGCAGTTCTTC.

V is TRBV7-8 and J is TRBJ2-7; possible D gene TRBD1, 6 bases. V shed 2 bases and J shed 3 bases, with 20 bases lying between them. Per the germline V gene, CDR1 is SGHVS and CDR2 is FQNEAQ. This CDR3 is built from 17 residues. DNA of the CDR3: TGTGCCAGCAGCTTAAGGGGGTGGGGGTTTACCCACTACGAGCAGTACTTC. Amino acids: CASSLRGWGFTHYEQYF.

The chain carries TRBV27 and TRBJ2-1; D gene uncertain. Germline lookup yields CDR1 MNHEY and CDR2 SMNVEV (reference sequence). V lost 0 bases and J lost 12, with 12 bases in between. The CDR3 contains 13 residues. CDR3 residues: CASSLSPWARQFF. The DNA of the CDR3 is TGTGCCAGCAGTTTATCCCCTTGGGCGAGGCAGTTCTTC.

This CDR3 is CASSSGLAVSTDTQYF. The CDR3 region has the DNA TGTGCCAGCAGCTCGGGACTAGCGGTTAGCACAGATACGCAGTATTTT. This rearrangement joins TRBV7-2 to TRBJ2-3; 11 positions agree with TRBD2. The CDR3 runs 16 residues. V shed 4 bases and J 0 bases; nucleotides not matched to a gene: 3. Germline V lookup: CDR1 SGHTA, CDR2 FQGNSA.

The V and J genes are TRBV5-4 and TRBJ2-3; 8 positions agree with TRBD2. This CDR3 is built from 15 residues. Germline V CDR1 and CDR2: SGHNT, YYREEE (reference sequence). V trimming: 5 bases; J trimming: 1 base; junction bases outside the gene matches: 6. DNA for the CDR3: TGTGCCAGCAGTGGCGCGACTAGCGGCACAGATACGCAGTATTTT. Protein product: CASSGATSGTDTQYF.

V gene TRBV28 combines with J gene TRBJ1-5, with 10 bases identical to TRBD1. The V segment lost 6 bases and the J segment 2 bases; nucleotides outside the gene matches: 4. Germline V gene data show CDR1 as MDHEN and CDR2 as SYDVKM. CDR3 size: 15 residues. In DNA form, the CDR3 reads TGTGCCAGCAGCGATGGGACAGGGGGCAATCAGCCCCAGCATTTT. Its translation: CASSDGTGGNQPQHF.

CDR3 protein: CASSRDSLYNEQFF. For the CDR3, the DNA is TGTGCCAGCAGCCGGGACAGCCTTTACAATGAGCAGTTCTTC. This chain links TRBV3-1 (or the pseudogene TRBV3-2) with TRBJ2-1; 7 nucleotides match TRBD1. J lost 4 bases, V lost 4 bases, and 4 bases had no gene match. Germline loops: CDR1 LGHDT, CDR2 YNNKEL (reference sequence). The CDR3 has 14 residues.

The gene calls are TRBV5-1 and TRBJ1-1, with D uncertain. There are 13 residues in the CDR3. Germline V CDR1 and CDR2: SGHRS, YFSETQ. V was pared by 2 bases and J by 3 bases, with 8 bases between. Written as DNA, the CDR3 is TGCGCCAGCAGCTTTTGGGGAGACACTGAAGCTTTCTTT. As protein: CASSFWGDTEAFF.

The J gene is TRBJ2-3, the V gene TRBV5-4; D is ambiguous. V lost 10 bases and J 2 bases, leaving 17 bases between the germline ends. CDR1 is SGHNT, CDR2 YYREEE, per germline (reference sequence). This CDR3 has 14 residues. The CDR3 region is CAVATTVPTDTQYF. CDR3 sequence (DNA): TGTGCCGTCGCTACCACAGTTCCCACAGATACGCAGTATTTT.

This clone has a single count. This chain joins TRBV28 and TRBJ1-1, with D possibly being TRBD1 (6 bases). CDR3 size: 16 residues. V was cut by 3 bases and J by 0 bases, with 14 bases left in between. The germline CDR1 and CDR2 sequences are MDHEN and SYDVKM. CDR3 sequence: CASSFITQGLNTEAFF. CDR3 DNA: TGTGCCAGCAGTTTCATAACGCAGGGGTTGAACACTGAAGCTTTCTTT.

The rearrangement links TRBV4-1 to TRBJ2-1, with D perhaps matching TRBD2 (5 bases). Deletions cut 2 bases from V and 6 bases from J, with 14 bases between. Germline V gene lookup returns CDR1 MGHRA and CDR2 YSYEKL. This CDR3 region has 15 residues. CDR3 coding DNA: TGCGCCAGCAGCCAATGGCCTAGCATGGGCAATGAGCAGTTCTTC. Translated, it gives CASSQWPSMGNEQFF.

This rearrangement joins TRBV4-2 to TRBJ2-7; 8 positions match TRBD1. Germline loops: CDR1 LGHNA, CDR2 YNFKEQ. The CDR3 contains 16 residues. V lost 5 bases, J lost 2 bases, and 11 bases stayed unmatched. Written as DNA, the CDR3 is TGTGCCAGCAGCAAAGGGGGGACAGGAGACACCTACGAGCAGTACTTC. Amino acids: CASSKGGTGDTYEQYF.